The sequence of this T cell receptor (beta chain) was determined in a study of persistence of HIV-infected CD4 T cells. Across the study: Blood samples, up to about 200 mL, came from multiple time points, except a couple of leukapheresis donors sampled once.

This was the immunoSEQ version 4 assay in survey mode. Libraries were prepared by immunoSEQ multiplex PCR; TCRdb keeps only in-frame clonotypes and omits some of them. This sample yields 30,000 to 45,000 clones, of which approximately 85% are seen a single time; roughly 0.97% belongs to the top ten. A remark on this clone: What it recognizes is unknown.

An overlapping HIV-1 Gag peptide pool stimulated these cells at approximately 1 ug/peptide/mL. Sorted nonresponding memory CD4+ T cells were CD40L-negative, CD69-negative, CD45RO-high. The CDR3 length is 12 residues. Trimming removed 2 bases from V and 3 bases from J, with 8 bases in between. From germline, CDR1 is SQVTM and CDR2 ANQGSEA. This sequence joins TRBV29-1 and TRBJ2-7; no clear D gene. This receptor was taken from an adult with HIV. The donor label of this sample is uncertain. Sample: cultured CD4+ T cells from PBMCs, taken from a patient who received antiretroviral therapy. DNA for the CDR3: TGCAGCGTTGAATCCCAGCGCTACGAGCAGTACTTC. Protein product: CSVESQRYEQYF.